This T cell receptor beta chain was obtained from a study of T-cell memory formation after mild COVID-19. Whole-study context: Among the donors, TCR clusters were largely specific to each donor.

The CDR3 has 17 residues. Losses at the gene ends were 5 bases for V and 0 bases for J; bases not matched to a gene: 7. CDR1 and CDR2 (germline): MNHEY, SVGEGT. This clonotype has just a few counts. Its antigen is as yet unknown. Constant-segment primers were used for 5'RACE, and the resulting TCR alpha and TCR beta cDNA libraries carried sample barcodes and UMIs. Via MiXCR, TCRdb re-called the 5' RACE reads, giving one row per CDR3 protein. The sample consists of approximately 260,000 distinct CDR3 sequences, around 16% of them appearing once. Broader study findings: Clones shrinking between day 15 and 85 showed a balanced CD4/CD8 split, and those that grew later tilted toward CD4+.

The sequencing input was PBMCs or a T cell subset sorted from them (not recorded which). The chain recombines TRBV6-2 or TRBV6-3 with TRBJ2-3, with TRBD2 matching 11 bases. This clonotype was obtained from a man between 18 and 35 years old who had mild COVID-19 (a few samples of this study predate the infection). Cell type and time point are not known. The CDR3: CASSPRLAGLSTDTQYF. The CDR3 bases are TGTGCCAGCAGTCCGCGACTAGCGGGGCTTAGCACAGATACGCAGTATTTT.